The clone carrying this TCR beta chain appeared a few times. Its matching antigen is unknown. V shed 0 bases and J shed 6 bases, with 9 bases lying between them. Germline CDR1 is SGHTA and CDR2 is FQGNSA. This CDR3 has 14 residues. The data were obtained in a study of long-term antiretroviral therapy in people with HIV. A v3.0 immunoSEQ assay was performed at survey level. Only in-frame clones appear in the TCRdb table, and some are missing; sequencing was by immunoSEQ multiplex PCR. This table holds 9,000 to 15,000 clones, 70% to 80% found once. The study's findings and limits: Although diversity increased after ART, it remained lower than in transplant donor controls. Records did not include ART adherence, viral resistance or therapy changes.

Only United States sites treated participants with HIV. The rearrangement uses TRBV7-2 and TRBJ1-5; no reliable D call. The sequence came from a man aged 40-55 years with HIV. The sequencing here drew on unsorted PBMCs, taken roughly 3.4 years before starting antiretroviral therapy. The CDR3 loop is CASSLAGGGQPQHF. CDR3 bases: TGTGCCAGCAGCTTAGCAGGAGGCGGTCAGCCCCAGCATTTT.